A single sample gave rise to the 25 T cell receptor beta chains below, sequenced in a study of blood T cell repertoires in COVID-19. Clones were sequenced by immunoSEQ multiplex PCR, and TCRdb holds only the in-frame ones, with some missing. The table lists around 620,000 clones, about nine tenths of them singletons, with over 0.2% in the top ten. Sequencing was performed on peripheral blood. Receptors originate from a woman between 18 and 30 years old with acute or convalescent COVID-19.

CDR3 residues: CASSARLGGETDTQYF. In nucleotides, the CDR3 is TGTGCCAGCAGCGCCCGACTAGGAGGGGAAACAGATACGCAGTATTTT. The chain is built from TRBV13 and TRBJ2-3; weak D call: TRBD2 (6 bases). Germline V gene data show CDR1 as PRHDT and CDR2 as FYEKMQ (reference sequence). V lost 5 bases to trimming and J lost 3 bases, with 18 bases between them. The length of the CDR3 is 16 residues.

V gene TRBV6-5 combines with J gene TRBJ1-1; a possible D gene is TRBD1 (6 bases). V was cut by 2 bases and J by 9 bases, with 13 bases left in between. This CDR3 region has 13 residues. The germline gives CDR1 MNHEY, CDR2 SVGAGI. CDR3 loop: CASSYPGVLKAFF. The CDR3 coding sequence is TGTGCCAGCAGTTACCCAGGGGTACTCAAAGCTTTCTTT.

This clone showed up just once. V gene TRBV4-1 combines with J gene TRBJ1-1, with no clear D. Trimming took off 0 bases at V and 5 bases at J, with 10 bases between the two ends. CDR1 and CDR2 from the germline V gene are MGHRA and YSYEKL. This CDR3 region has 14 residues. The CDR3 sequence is CASSQDGGLTEAFF. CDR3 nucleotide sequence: TGCGCCAGCAGCCAAGATGGAGGGTTGACTGAAGCTTTCTTT.

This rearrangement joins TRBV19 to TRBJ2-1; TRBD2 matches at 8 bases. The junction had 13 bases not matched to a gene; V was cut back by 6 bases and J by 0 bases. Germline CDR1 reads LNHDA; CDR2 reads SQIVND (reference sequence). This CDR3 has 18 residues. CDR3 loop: CASSGRVAGTSSYNEQFF. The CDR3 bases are TGTGCCAGTAGCGGTAGGGTAGCGGGGACGAGCTCCTACAATGAGCAGTTCTTC.

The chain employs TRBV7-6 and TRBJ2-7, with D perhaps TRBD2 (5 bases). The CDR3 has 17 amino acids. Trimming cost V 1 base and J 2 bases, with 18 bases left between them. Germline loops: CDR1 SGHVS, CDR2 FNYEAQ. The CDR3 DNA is TGTGCCAGCAGCTTAGGCCCGACGCTAGCCGGGCCCTACGAGCAGTACTTC. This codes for CASSLGPTLAGPYEQYF.

The CDR3 spells CAWRPGGIVQFF. CDR3 nucleotide sequence: TGTGCCTGGAGGCCAGGGGGCATAGTGCAGTTCTTC. The chain combines TRBV30 with TRBJ2-1, with 8 nucleotides matching TRBD1. The CDR3 loop spans 12 amino acids. The J segment lost 12 bases and the V segment lost 3 bases, leaving 7 bases of the junction unmatched. Germline lookup yields CDR1 GTSNPN and CDR2 SVGIG (reference sequence). Filled out from reference TRBV30 and TRBJ2-1, the complete variable domain reads SQTIHQWPATLVQPVGSPLSLECTVEGTSNPNLYWYRQAAGRGLQLLFYSVGIGQISSEVPQNLSASRPQDRQFILSSKKLLLSDSGFYLCAWRPGGIVQFFGPGTRLTVL.

The CDR3 coding sequence is TGTGCCAGCAGTGAGGACAGATATAATTCACCCCTCCACTTT. Translated: CASSEDRYNSPLHF. The chain links TRBV2 to TRBJ1-6; D possibly corresponds to TRBD1 (6 bases). There are 14 residues in the CDR3. Trimming stripped 3 bases from V and 4 bases from J, with 7 bases between. The V gene's germline CDR1 is SNHLY and CDR2 FYNNEI.

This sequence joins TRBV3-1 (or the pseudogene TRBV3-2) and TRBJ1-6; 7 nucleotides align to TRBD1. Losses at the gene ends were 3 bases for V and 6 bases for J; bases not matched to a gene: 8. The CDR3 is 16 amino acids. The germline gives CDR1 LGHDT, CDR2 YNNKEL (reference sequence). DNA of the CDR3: TGTGCCAGCAGCCACCTACAGGGGCCGCGTAATTCACCCCTCCACTTT. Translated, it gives CASSHLQGPRNSPLHF.

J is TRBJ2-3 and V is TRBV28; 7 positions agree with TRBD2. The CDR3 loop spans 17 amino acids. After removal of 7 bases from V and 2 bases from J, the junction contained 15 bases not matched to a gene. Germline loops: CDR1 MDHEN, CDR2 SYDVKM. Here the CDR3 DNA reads TGTGCCAGCACCAACCCTAGACTGGCGGGGGACACAGATACGCAGTATTTT. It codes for CASTNPRLAGDTDTQYF.

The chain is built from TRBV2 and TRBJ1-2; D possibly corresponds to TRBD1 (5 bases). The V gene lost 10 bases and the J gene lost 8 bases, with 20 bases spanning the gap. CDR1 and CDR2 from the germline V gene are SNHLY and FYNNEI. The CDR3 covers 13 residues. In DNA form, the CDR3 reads TGTGCCACCAAGGTCCGCCAACGGGGGGGCTACACCTTC. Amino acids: CATKVRQRGGYTF.

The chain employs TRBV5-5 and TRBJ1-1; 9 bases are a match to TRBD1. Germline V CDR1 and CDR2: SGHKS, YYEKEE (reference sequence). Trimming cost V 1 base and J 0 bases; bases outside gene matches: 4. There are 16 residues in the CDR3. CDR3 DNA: TGTGCCAGCAGCTTGTGGGACAGGGTGCTGAACACTGAAGCTTTCTTT. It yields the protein CASSLWDRVLNTEAFF.

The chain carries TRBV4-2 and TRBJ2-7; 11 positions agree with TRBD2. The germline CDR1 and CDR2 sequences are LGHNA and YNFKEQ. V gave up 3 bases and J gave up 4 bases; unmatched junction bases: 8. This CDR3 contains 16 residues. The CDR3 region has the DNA TGTGCCAGCAGCCAGGTTAGCGGGGGGGCCTCGTACGAGCAGTACTTC. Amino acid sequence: CASSQVSGGASYEQYF.

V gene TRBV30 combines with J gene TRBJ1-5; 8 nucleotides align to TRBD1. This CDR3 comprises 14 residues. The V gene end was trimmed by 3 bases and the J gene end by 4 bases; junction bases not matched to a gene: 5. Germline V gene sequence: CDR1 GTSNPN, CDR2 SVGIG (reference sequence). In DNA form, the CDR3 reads TGTGCCTGGAGCCCAGGGGGCAGGAATCAGCCCCAGCATTTT. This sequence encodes CAWSPGGRNQPQHF.

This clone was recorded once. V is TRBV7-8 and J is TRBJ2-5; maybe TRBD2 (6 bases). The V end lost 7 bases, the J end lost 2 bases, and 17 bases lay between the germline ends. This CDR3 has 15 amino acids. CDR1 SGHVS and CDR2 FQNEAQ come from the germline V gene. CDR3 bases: TGTGCCAGCAACCCGGCCCGGGGGAAACAAGAGACCCAGTACTTC. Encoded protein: CASNPARGKQETQYF. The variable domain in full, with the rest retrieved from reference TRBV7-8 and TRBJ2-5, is GAGVSQSPRYKVAKRGQDVALRCDPISGHVSLFWYQQALGQGPEFLTYFQNEAQLDKSGLPSDRFFAERPEGSVSTLKIQRTQQEDSAVYLCASNPARGKQETQYFGPGTRLLVL.

CDR3: CASSYSVGVQETQYF. Written as DNA, the CDR3 is TGTGCCAGCAGTTACTCGGTAGGGGTCCAAGAGACCCAGTACTTC. The chain is built from TRBV6-5 and TRBJ2-5, with a tentative D call TRBD1 (5 bases). Germline CDR1 is MNHEY and CDR2 is SVGAGI. This CDR3 comprises 15 residues. V shed 0 bases and J shed 1 base, with 9 bases lying between them.

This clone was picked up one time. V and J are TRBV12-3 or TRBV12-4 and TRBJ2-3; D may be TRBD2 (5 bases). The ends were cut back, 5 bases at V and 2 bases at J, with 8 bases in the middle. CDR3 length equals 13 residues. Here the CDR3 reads CASSGEITDTQYF. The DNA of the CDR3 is TGTGCCAGCAGTGGGGAGATCACAGATACGCAGTATTTT.

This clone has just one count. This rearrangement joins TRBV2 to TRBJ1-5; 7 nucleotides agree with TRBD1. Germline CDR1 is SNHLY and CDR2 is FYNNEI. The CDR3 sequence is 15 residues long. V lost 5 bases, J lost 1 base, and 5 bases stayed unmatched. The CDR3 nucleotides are TGTGCCAGCAGTCCCGGGACAGTCAGCAATCAGCCCCAGCATTTT. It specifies CASSPGTVSNQPQHF.

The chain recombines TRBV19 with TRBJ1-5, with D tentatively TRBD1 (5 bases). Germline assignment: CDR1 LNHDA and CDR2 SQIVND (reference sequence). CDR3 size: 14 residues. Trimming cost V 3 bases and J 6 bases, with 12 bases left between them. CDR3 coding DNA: TGTGCCAGTAGTATTTTGGGGCACGGTCAGCCCCAGCATTTT. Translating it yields CASSILGHGQPQHF.

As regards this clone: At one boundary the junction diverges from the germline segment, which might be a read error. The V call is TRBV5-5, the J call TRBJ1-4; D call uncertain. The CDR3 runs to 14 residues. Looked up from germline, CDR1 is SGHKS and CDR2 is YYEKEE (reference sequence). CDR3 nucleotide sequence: TGTGCCAGCAGCTTCTCTGGCGGCCCCAATGCTCGGGGTTTT. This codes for CASSFSGGPNARGF.

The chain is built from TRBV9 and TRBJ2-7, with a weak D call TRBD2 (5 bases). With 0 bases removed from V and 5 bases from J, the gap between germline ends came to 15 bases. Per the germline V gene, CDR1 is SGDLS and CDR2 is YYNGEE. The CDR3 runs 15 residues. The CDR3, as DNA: TGTGCCAGCAGCGTAGGGACCACGGGGAGCCACGAGCAGTACTTC. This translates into CASSVGTTGSHEQYF.

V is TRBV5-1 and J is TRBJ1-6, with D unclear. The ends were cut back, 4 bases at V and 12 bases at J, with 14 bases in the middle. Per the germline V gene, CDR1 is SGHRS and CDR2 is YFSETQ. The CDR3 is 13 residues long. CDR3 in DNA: TGCGCCAGCAGCCTCGGTCAGGCCTTACCCCTCCACTTT. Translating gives CASSLGQALPLHF. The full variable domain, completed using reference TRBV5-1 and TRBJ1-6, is KAGVTQTPRYLIKTRGQQVTLSCSPISGHRSVSWYQQTPGQGLQFLFEYFSETQRNKGNFPGRFSGRQFSNSRSEMNVSTLELGDSALYLCASSLGQALPLHFGNGTRLTVT.

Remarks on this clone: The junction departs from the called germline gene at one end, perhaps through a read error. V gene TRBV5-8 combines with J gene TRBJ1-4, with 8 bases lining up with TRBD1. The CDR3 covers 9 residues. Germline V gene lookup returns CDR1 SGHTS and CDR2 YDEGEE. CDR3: CASSTGGHF. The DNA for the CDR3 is TGTGCCAGCAGCACAGGGGGTCATTTT.

The CDR3 DNA reads as TGTGCCAGCGAAACCCCAACCCTACAGGAGTACTATGGCTACACCTTC. Its translation: CASETPTLQEYYGYTF. The gene calls are TRBV5-8 and TRBJ1-2; D is possibly TRBD1 (5 bases). Deletions cut 7 bases from V and 3 bases from J, with 22 bases between. The CDR3 is 16 residues long. The germline CDR1 and CDR2 sequences are SGHTS and YDEGEE.

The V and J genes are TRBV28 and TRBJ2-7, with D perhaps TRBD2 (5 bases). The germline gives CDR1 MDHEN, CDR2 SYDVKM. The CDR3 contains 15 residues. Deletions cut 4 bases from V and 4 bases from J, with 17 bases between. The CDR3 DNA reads TGTGCCAGCAGTTGGGGATGGGTTCCGGGGTACGAGCAGTACTTC. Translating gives CASSWGWVPGYEQYF.

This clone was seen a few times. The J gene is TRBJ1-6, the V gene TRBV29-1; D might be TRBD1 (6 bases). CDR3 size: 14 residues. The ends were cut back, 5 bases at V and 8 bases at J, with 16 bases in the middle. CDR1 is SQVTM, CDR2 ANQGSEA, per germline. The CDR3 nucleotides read TGCAGCGTTCAACAGGGTCGTAGTGATTCACCCCTCCACTTT. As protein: CSVQQGRSDSPLHF.